Shown below are 20 T cell receptor beta chains from a single sample sequenced in a study of shared clonotypes between healthy human individuals (dated by TCRdb to the early 2020s). Library generation was performed with the immunoSEQ multiplex PCR assay. The clones in this table, taken by TCRdb from immuneACCESS, are in-frame only. Not every clone is retained; where verified, under half of the shortfall comes from an unresolved V gene, and the cause of the rest is unknown. The sample table lists around 1.1 million clones, about 80% of them with a count of one. The ten most abundant clones make up 0.89% of the sample. The material sequenced was memory CD4+ T cells from PBMCs. The cell subset or site tag for this specimen amounts to: CD45RA-negative fraction. These receptor sequences come from a young man in good health. Some clones in this sample may be carry-over from other donors' samples.

Worth noting for this clone: This sample also contains other DNA sequences that code for the same CDR3. The chain recombines TRBV5-1 with TRBJ2-7; 7 bases match TRBD1. The CDR3 is 13 residues long. Germline-derived CDR1 and CDR2 are SGHRS and YFSETQ. V shed 0 bases, J shed 4 bases, and the junction held 1 base outside the gene matches. This chain's CDR3 is CASSLEGQYEQYF. CDR3 coding DNA: TGCGCCAGCAGCTTGGAGGGACAGTACGAGCAGTACTTC.

This clone occurred a few times. Sequence at one end of the junction differs from germline and may be a read error. V gene TRBV7-9 combines with J gene TRBJ1-3, with D maybe TRBD1 (5 bases). CDR3 length equals 14 residues. Germline V gene data show CDR1 as SEHNR and CDR2 as FQNEAQ (reference sequence). The CDR3 DNA reads TGTGCCAGCAGCGTAGCAGGGATAGGAAACACCATATATTTT. It codes for CASSVAGIGNTIYF. The full variable domain, with the rest looked up from reference TRBV7-9 and TRBJ1-3, is DTGVSQNPRHKITKRGQNVTFRCDPISEHNRLYWYRQTLGQGPEFLTYFQNEAQLEKSRLLSDRFSAERPKGSFSTLEIQRTEQGDSAMYLCASSVAGIGNTIYFGEGSWLTVV.

J is TRBJ2-1 and V is TRBV15; D might be TRBD1 (5 bases). Trimming removed 6 bases at V and 0 bases at J, with 6 bases between. CDR3 length: 13 amino acids. Germline V gives CDR1 LNHNV, CDR2 YYDKDF (reference sequence). CDR3 sequence reads: CATRGRSYNEQFF. CDR3 sequence (DNA): TGTGCCACCAGGGGGCGCTCCTACAATGAGCAGTTCTTC.

CDR3 in amino acids: CASSLEPGLTDTQYF. Here the CDR3 DNA reads TGCGCCAGCAGCTTGGAGCCGGGACTCACAGATACGCAGTATTTT. The chain is built from TRBV5-1 and TRBJ2-3; perhaps TRBD2 as D (6 bases). The CDR3 covers 15 residues. Trimming left V 0 bases short and J 2 bases short, with 10 bases between. In germline, CDR1 is SGHRS, CDR2 YFSETQ.

The rearrangement uses TRBV7-2 and TRBJ2-7; D might be TRBD2 (5 bases). This CDR3 is built from 15 residues. Germline-derived CDR1 and CDR2 are SGHTA and FQGNSA. Trimming took off 3 bases at V and 0 bases at J, with 12 bases between the two ends. The chain's CDR3 is CASSFRLSGSYEQYF. The CDR3 DNA sequence: TGTGCCAGCAGCTTCCGGCTGAGCGGCTCCTACGAGCAGTACTTC.

This clone was seen a handful of times. This sequence joins TRBV18 and TRBJ1-1, with unresolved D. The CDR3 totals 17 residues. CDR1 is KGHSH and CDR2 is LQKENI in the germline V gene. V lost 3 bases to trimming and J lost 3 bases, with 20 bases between them. CDR3 sequence: CASSPISGRQVHTEAFF. For the CDR3, the DNA is TGTGCCAGCTCACCGATTTCCGGACGGCAAGTCCACACTGAAGCTTTCTTT.

V gene TRBV27 combines with J gene TRBJ2-7; tentatively, D is TRBD2 (5 bases). Germline CDR1 and CDR2: MNHEY and SMNVEV (reference sequence). The CDR3 spans 15 residues. V was pared by 2 bases and J by 2 bases, with 13 bases between. CDR3 region: CASSLEAASPYEQYF. CDR3 DNA: TGTGCCAGCAGTTTAGAAGCGGCCTCTCCCTACGAGCAGTACTTC.

Only one count was recorded for this clone. This may be a read error: a much more frequent sequence differs by one nucleotide. CDR3 DNA: TGTGCCAGCAGCCAAGAAGAAGGGTGCACCGGGGAGCTGTTTTTT. Protein product: CASSQEEGCTGELFF. The chain joins TRBV4-2 to TRBJ2-2; no definite D call. This CDR3 has 15 amino acids. Trimming removed 0 bases from V and 4 bases from J, with 9 bases in between. The germline V gene encodes CDR1 LGHNA and CDR2 YNFKEQ.

The CDR3 is CASSLVLSNTEAFF. DNA of the CDR3: TGCGCCAGCAGCTTGGTTCTTAGTAACACTGAAGCTTTCTTT. The chain has TRBV5-1 and TRBJ1-1; D is undetermined. This CDR3 comprises 14 residues. Germline CDR1 is SGHRS and CDR2 is YFSETQ. The V and J ends lost 0 bases and 2 bases respectively, with 8 bases between them.

This clone was counted between two and nine times. V is TRBV5-8 and J is TRBJ1-1, with D unresolved. Deletions cut 6 bases from V and 1 base from J, with 13 bases between. Per germline, CDR1 SGHTS and CDR2 YDEGEE. The CDR3 sequence is 14 residues long. The CDR3 spells CASIRADGNTEAFF. The CDR3 DNA reads as TGTGCCAGCATCCGGGCGGACGGGAACACTGAAGCTTTCTTT.

V and J are TRBV5-1 and TRBJ2-1; possible D gene TRBD1, 5 bases. Looked up from germline, CDR1 is SGHRS and CDR2 is YFSETQ. The V and J ends lost 4 bases and 8 bases respectively, with 19 bases between them. The CDR3 contains 15 residues. The CDR3 loop is CASSPDKAIMDEQFF. CDR3 coding DNA: TGCGCCAGCAGCCCGGACAAGGCTATAATGGATGAGCAGTTCTTC.

As to this clone: In the same sample, other DNA sequences code for this CDR3. The chain uses TRBV7-2 and TRBJ2-2; D ambiguous. Trimming stripped 1 base from V and 2 bases from J, with 8 bases between. This CDR3 contains 15 residues. Germline CDR1 and CDR2: SGHTA and FQGNSA. In DNA, the CDR3 is TGTGCCAGCAGCTTAGGCCTCGGAAACACCGGGGAGCTGTTTTTT. Amino acids: CASSLGLGNTGELFF.

This clone was found a few times. The chain carries TRBV14 and TRBJ2-6, with D possibly TRBD1 on 8 matching bases. V was trimmed by 4 bases and J by 0 bases, leaving 16 bases between them. This CDR3 is built from 18 residues. Germline V lookup: CDR1 SGHDN, CDR2 FVKESK. CDR3 protein: CASSLQQGEGSGANVLTF. In DNA, the CDR3 is TGTGCCAGCAGCCTCCAACAGGGGGAGGGCTCTGGGGCCAACGTCCTGACTTTC.

This chain uses TRBV18 with TRBJ1-1; perhaps TRBD1 as D (5 bases). Germline V gives CDR1 KGHSH, CDR2 LQKENI. V dropped 6 bases and J dropped 4 bases, with 15 bases sitting between them. CDR3 length: 14 residues. CDR3 in DNA: TGTGCCAGCTCCCCTCTAGGGAGGGGCACTGAAGCTTTCTTT. Residues: CASSPLGRGTEAFF.

For this clone: Additional DNA sequences in this sample encode the identical CDR3. This chain links TRBV2 with TRBJ1-5, with D uncertain. Per the germline V gene, CDR1 is SNHLY and CDR2 is FYNNEI. The length of the CDR3 is 15 residues. V lost 3 bases, J lost 1 base, and 10 bases lay in between. CDR3 sequence (DNA): TGTGCCAGCAGTGAGGGTAGGGCAAGCAATCAGCCCCAGCATTTT. Amino acid sequence: CASSEGRASNQPQHF.

This clone was found a few times. The gene calls are TRBV6-5 and TRBJ1-1, with D possibly matching TRBD1 (5 bases). CDR3 length: 14 residues. V was shortened by 1 base and J by 1 base, with 7 bases between the two germline ends. Per the germline V gene, CDR1 is MNHEY and CDR2 is SVGAGI. The CDR3 nucleotides are TGTGCCAGCAGTTACTGGGGGGAGAACACTGAAGCTTTCTTT. This codes for CASSYWGENTEAFF.

The genes are TRBV15 and TRBJ2-3; no clear D gene. CDR3 size: 13 residues. V lost 0 bases, J lost 4 bases, and 5 bases lay in between. Germline values: CDR1 LNHNV, CDR2 YYDKDF (reference sequence). This CDR3 is CATSREQSDTQYF. The CDR3 nucleotides are TGTGCCACCAGCAGAGAACAGTCAGATACGCAGTATTTT. Filled out from reference TRBV15 and TRBJ2-3, the complete variable domain reads DAMVIQNPRYQVTQFGKPVTLSCSQTLNHNVMYWYQQKSSQAPKLLFHYYDKDFNNEADTPDNFQSRRPNTSFCFLDIRSPGLGDTAMYLCATSREQSDTQYFGPGTRLTVL.

V usage is TRBV25-1 and J usage is TRBJ2-7; D is ambiguous. Trimming left V 4 bases short and J 6 bases short, with 19 bases between. The CDR3 has 15 residues. The V gene's germline CDR1 is MGHDK and CDR2 SYGVNS. CDR3 protein: CASSGWTPQAFEQYF. For the CDR3, the DNA is TGTGCCAGCAGTGGATGGACCCCTCAAGCCTTCGAGCAGTACTTC.

In regard to this clone: A read error may be the cause here, since a much bigger clone is one base away. The chain has TRBV19 and TRBJ1-1; D gene uncertain. The CDR3 spans 11 residues. In germline, CDR1 is LNHDA, CDR2 SQIVND (reference sequence). V shed 6 bases and J shed 1 base, with 3 bases lying between them. The CDR3 DNA follows: TGTGCCAGTAGGGAGAACACTGAAGCTTTCTTT. Its protein is CASRENTEAFF.

The gene calls are TRBV6-5 and TRBJ1-1, with unresolved D. The germline V and J ends were trimmed by 2 bases and 1 base, with 5 bases remaining between them. The length of the CDR3 is 13 residues. Germline loops: CDR1 MNHEY, CDR2 SVGAGI. CDR3 nucleotides: TGTGCCAGCAGTTACCCCGGGAACACTGAAGCTTTCTTT. Protein sequence: CASSYPGNTEAFF.